This T cell receptor beta chain was identified in a study of blood T cell repertoires in COVID-19. Looking at the study overall: COVID-19 samples, acute and convalescent, were from the United States, Italy and Spain.

The CDR3 totals 15 residues. Germline V gives CDR1 MDHEN, CDR2 SYDVKM. V lost 5 bases to trimming and J lost 1 base, with 13 bases between them. In the original workflow: It was from reference gene primer amplification that nucleated cell counts were estimated. Only in-frame clones appear in the TCRdb table, and some are missing; sequencing was by immunoSEQ multiplex PCR. That table furnishes V, J and clone size, whereas the DNA furnished D and trimming. The profile shows roughly 99,000 clones, 80% to 90% of them singletons. This TCR was sampled from a man in his forties with active or convalescent COVID-19. This chain connects TRBV28 to TRBJ2-3; weak D call: TRBD2 (5 bases). Sequenced material: peripheral blood. In DNA form, the CDR3 reads TGTGCCAGCAGTCCCGGACTCGGGGGCACAGATACGCAGTATTTT. Its translation is CASSPGLGGTDTQYF.